The 10 T cell receptor beta chains reported below all come from one sample, sequenced in a study of technical replicates of blood from several donors. The repertoire was sequenced with immunoSEQ multiplex PCR; TCRdb's copy has only in-frame clones and lacks some. The profile shows more than 75,000 clones, 80% to 90% of them singletons. Material for sequencing was PBMCs. All receptors come from a human donor in good health. Some clones in this sample may be carry-over from other donors' samples.

This clone has just one count. The J gene is TRBJ1-4, the V gene TRBV7-9; D ambiguous. This CDR3 has 13 amino acids. Germline V gene lookup returns CDR1 SEHNR and CDR2 FQNEAQ (reference sequence). V shed 3 bases and J shed 7 bases, with 9 bases lying between them. In nucleotides, the CDR3 is TGTGCCAGCAGCTTGGCCGGAGGTGAAAAACTGTTTTTT. It yields the protein CASSLAGGEKLFF.

The V and J genes are TRBV19 and TRBJ2-1; unclear D gene. The CDR3 is made up of 13 amino acids. V lost 6 bases, J lost 4 bases, and 10 bases lay in between. The germline V gene encodes CDR1 LNHDA and CDR2 SQIVND (reference sequence). The CDR3: CASSRQGYNEQFF. The CDR3 coding sequence is TGTGCCAGTAGCCGACAAGGATACAATGAGCAGTTCTTC.

This chain links TRBV9 with TRBJ2-1, with 12 bases matching TRBD2. V was clipped by 2 bases and J by 4 bases; unmatched bases: 1. The CDR3 contains 15 residues. CDR1 and CDR2 from the germline V gene are SGDLS and YYNGEE. The CDR3 sequence is CASSVGTSGYNEQFF. The CDR3 region has the DNA TGTGCCAGCAGCGTCGGGACTAGCGGGTACAATGAGCAGTTCTTC.

The chain links TRBV7-9 to TRBJ1-1, with D unresolved. The CDR3 runs to 12 residues. The germline V and J ends were trimmed by 7 bases and 3 bases, with 9 bases remaining between them. The germline CDR1 and CDR2 sequences are SEHNR and FQNEAQ (reference sequence). In DNA, the CDR3 is TGTGCCAGCAATCGGGGTGACACTGAAGCTTTCTTT. This gives the protein CASNRGDTEAFF.

J is TRBJ1-1 and V is TRBV27; D perhaps matches TRBD1 (6 bases). From germline, CDR1 is MNHEY and CDR2 SMNVEV (reference sequence). V gave up 6 bases and J gave up 1 base, with 9 bases separating them. The CDR3 loop spans 13 amino acids. CDR3 region: CASRKDRNTEAFF. DNA of the CDR3: TGTGCCAGCAGGAAGGACAGGAACACTGAAGCTTTCTTT.

The chain combines TRBV7-9 with TRBJ1-2; no clear D. The CDR3 runs 17 residues. The germline V gene encodes CDR1 SEHNR and CDR2 FQNEAQ (reference sequence). V was trimmed by 5 bases and J by 2 bases, leaving 21 bases between them. The CDR3 nucleotides are TGTGCCAGCAGCCGCGGGCTCGGGCCTGGACTAAACTATGGCTACACCTTC. The encoded protein is CASSRGLGPGLNYGYTF.

This chain uses TRBV4-1 with TRBJ1-1, with no clear D. Germline loops: CDR1 MGHRA, CDR2 YSYEKL. Trimming removed 6 bases from V and 1 base from J, with 12 bases in between. This CDR3 has 14 amino acids. The DNA of the CDR3 is TGCGCCAGCAGGGGCAGCCTACGGAACACTGAAGCTTTCTTT. It translates to CASRGSLRNTEAFF.

V and J are TRBV4-1 and TRBJ1-2; no definite D call. Germline V lookup: CDR1 MGHRA, CDR2 YSYEKL. The CDR3 consists of 13 residues. V was shortened by 0 bases and J by 2 bases, with 4 bases between the two germline ends. CDR3 in DNA: TGCGCCAGCAGCCAAGACAGAAACTATGGCTACACCTTC. It encodes CASSQDRNYGYTF.

The chain employs TRBV10-3 and TRBJ2-3; D is unresolved. Germline-derived CDR1 and CDR2 are ENHRY and SYGVKD. V lost 0 bases, J lost 4 bases, and 5 bases lay in between. This CDR3 contains 13 residues. The CDR3 sequence is CAISESRADTQYF. Written as DNA, the CDR3 is TGTGCCATCAGTGAGTCCCGGGCAGATACGCAGTATTTT.

The table lists this clone with a few counts. The rearrangement links TRBV6-6 to TRBJ1-6, with 7 bases identical to TRBD1. This CDR3 spans 15 amino acids. Germline loops: CDR1 MNHNY, CDR2 SVGAGI (reference sequence). After removal of 8 bases from V and 5 bases from J, the junction contained 9 bases not matched to a gene. The CDR3 DNA is TGTGCCAGCTGGGTAGGGGGCACTAATAATTCACCCCTCCACTTT. It codes for CASWVGGTNNSPLHF.